The sequence of this T cell receptor beta chain was determined in a study of a mutant IDH1 vaccine in newly diagnosed glioma. Study-level background: The sex distribution of treated patients was 62.5% male and approximately 40% female, with a mean age of around 40 years. Earlier care involved radiotherapy, temozolomide, or both, and the majority received both. Notes on the study in general: Whatever changes occurred in top peripheral T cell clonotypes seemed unrelated to pseudoprogression.

CDR3 length: 16 residues. V lost 0 bases, J lost 0 bases, and 9 bases lay in between. CDR1 is MGHRA and CDR2 is YSYEKL in the germline V gene. Concerning this clone: Its matching antigen is unknown.

Time point described: baseline, week 1 (first vaccination visit). The sample's treatment: pre-vaccination baseline after standard-of-care therapy. The repertoire was sequenced with immunoSEQ multiplex PCR; TCRdb's copy has only in-frame clones and lacks some. The table records 45,000 to 55,000 clones, 75% to 90% of them present only once. The V and J genes are TRBV4-1 and TRBJ1-3; D uncertain. The receptor was derived from a man aged 40-49 years with glioma. Sequences were derived from PBMCs, sampled from a glioma patient treated with radiotherapy, temozolomide or both. Written as DNA, the CDR3 is TGCGCCAGCAGCCAAGATCATTGGGGCTCTGGAAACACCATATATTTT. This sequence encodes CASSQDHWGSGNTIYF.